This T cell receptor (beta chain) was recorded in a study of cytomegalovirus exposure and HLA in healthy donors (dated by TCRdb to about 2017). For context, the study as a whole: An earlier analysis of approximately 640 of the donors reported about 290 Gb of sequence data and 120 million or so unique TCR beta sequences from some 180 million T cells. Roughly 300 gigabases of sequencing data and around 80 million unique TCR sequences made up an early release that covered about 640 HLA-typed donors. Of the roughly 400 genotyped donors, approximately 82% fell in the genetic ancestry cluster associated with self-reported Caucasian donors. The study aimed to test whether cataloging public T cell receptors could reveal signatures of past pathogen exposure. The T cell repertoires of 550 to 850 subjects were profiled by immunosequencing and related to cytomegalovirus serostatus. Along with the roughly 700-subject first cohort, a separate validation cohort of around 120 different subjects was used. High-throughput TCR immunosequencing, statistical association of individual TCRs with disease status, and machine learning were combined to predict cytomegalovirus infection status. A later analysis re-analyzed previously published TCR beta repertoires from 666 donors and added high-resolution HLA genotyping to study TCR occurrence patterns. In the later analysis, no new phenotypic data were used to find candidate immune exposures; instead, reliance was placed on TCR beta sequences and their occurrence across donors. In an earlier analysis of around 540 of the donors, high-throughput TCR beta sequencing was used to judge whether each TCR beta V gene segment behaved as functional or pseudogenic. Donor age, sex, ethnicity and CMV serostatus were compiled alongside the repertoire data. A later genetic analysis took genome-wide SNP genotypes for about 65% of the 666 donors and used that subset as a discovery cohort. All discovery cohort repertoires had been generated on a single sequencing platform. HLA typing included class I and class II loci at four-digit resolution. Typing coverage differed by locus: A, B, C, DRB1 and DQB1 were typed in roughly 629-630 donors, DQA1 in about 510, DPA1 in 600 to 610, and DPB1 in approximately 450. A handful of DR-DQ haplotypes were handled as single units for association and clustering because linkage in the cohort was strong. Across about 380 genotyped donors of the cohort, an average of roughly 250,000 unique TCR beta nucleotide sequences per donor were sequenced, and approximately 17% of those sequences were non-productive. Here is what the overall study found, with its caveats: A later genetic analysis reported fewer N-insertions in productive TCRs among donors in an Asian-associated ancestry cluster than the roughly 700-donor mean. In vitro tests confirmed that a few of the cytomegalovirus-associated TCR beta chains recognize cytomegalovirus antigens. Presence/absence analyses assumed roughly uniform sequencing depth across donors, an assumption that may not hold. Correlated functional status among segregating V segments might be attributable to linkage disequilibrium, but an unknown experimental factor could not be ruled out. Because HLA typing was unavailable for some donors at each locus, only the typed subset was used in association tests. Assigning TCR associations to individual alleles was difficult when HLA alleles, especially DR and DQ, strongly co-occurred. The classifier was reported to diagnose cytomegalovirus status with high specificity and sensitivity in both the original and validation cohorts. In a later analysis, HLA-associated TCR beta chains were found to be more clonally expanded and to have lower generation probabilities than equally common non-associated chains. Most CMV-associated TCR beta chains appeared to be HLA-restricted in a later analysis, and the HLA associations seemed to be driven largely by CMV exposure. The earlier analysis of almost 600 of the donors excluded fewer than 20 rarely observed V segments, including chromosome 9 orphons, because counts were too low. A later analysis found that TCR association rates varied across HLA loci, with DRB1 alleles showing the most associated TCRs and HLA-C alleles the fewest. A cluster of highly shared sequence variants was judged likely to be a technical artifact of the sequencing pipeline. Only TCR beta chains were sequenced in this cohort, and the absence of alpha or paired-chain data limited detectable features. The 87-base-pair reads could not distinguish some IMGT-functional V segments, including TRBV6-2 and TRBV6-3, so those segments were excluded. For the cohort, immune exposure information was limited to CMV serostatus. A further reported finding was that TCR beta sequences accurately predicted the HLA-A and HLA-B alleles for most subjects in the first cohort. The authors suggested that the approach could potentially be extended to other disease states and immunological phenotypes. A later analysis reported that several top co-occurrence clusters appeared linked to parvovirus B19, influenza, CMV and Epstein-Barr virus. At a false discovery rate of 0.05, a later analysis linked 15,000 to 20,000 TCR beta sequences to specific HLA alleles. In an earlier analysis of about 550 of the donors, most TCR beta V segments were observed in productive rearrangements about 87% or about 30% of the time, broadly matching IMGT annotations. The study gave a list of under 200 TCR beta chains associated with cytomegalovirus. While some public TCRs were present in many individuals, most TCR sequences turned up only very rarely across donors. A later genetic analysis associated a missense DCLRE1C variant with V-gene and J-gene trimming of TCR beta chains, and an independent cohort replicated the association.

Receptor libraries were prepared by the immunoSEQ multiplex PCR assay. For the multiplex PCR, a mixture combining 60 forward primers for TCR Vbeta segments and 13 reverse primers for TCR Jbeta segments was used. Amplification of the CDR3 region of rearranged TCR beta genes was performed with a multiplex PCR assay on genomic DNA. The amplified TCR beta libraries were sequenced on the Illumina HiSeq System as 87-base-pair reads. Regarding the original processing steps: Across the 666 repertoires, a later analysis counted some 81 million unique TCR beta chains, 8.5 million to 12 million of which were shared by at least two donors. Raw reads were error-corrected and collapsed into unique sequences with a nearest-neighbor algorithm that merged closely related sequences to remove PCR and sequencing errors. To assign V, D and J gene segments, CDR3 sequences were aligned to IMGT reference sequences. For a sequence to be retained, a match of at least six nucleotides to both a V gene segment and a J gene segment was required. Rearrangements were classified as productive when the CDR3 lacked stop codons and remained in frame with V and J, and all other rearrangements were classified as non-productive. Following IMGT convention, CDR3 was defined as the stretch from the second conserved V-encoded cysteine to the conserved J-encoded phenylalanine. The earlier analysis of some 600 of the donors excluded sequences that lacked an unambiguous match to a single V gene segment. In an earlier analysis of 587 of the donors, a V segment was called functional when productive rearrangements were above 56.7%, and segregating when the standard deviation between donors exceeded 5%. To diagnose cytomegalovirus status from the catalog of TCR beta chain sequences, a statistical classification framework was built. In a later analysis, TCR nucleotide sequences were compared against IMGT/GENE-DB human TR gene sequences so that V and J genes could be assigned. The TCRdist pipeline was used in a later analysis to assign CDR3 sequences and most-parsimonious VDJ recombination scenarios. In a later analysis, each TCR beta chain was defined by its CDR3 amino acid sequence together with its V-gene family, and reads without a unique V-gene family were excluded. To address suspected cross-contamination and a sequencing artifact, a later analysis removed under 600 highly shared, low-generation-probability nucleotide sequences. For each public chain, a later analysis derived a clonal expansion index from normalized ranks of inferred template counts within each repertoire. A later analysis computed generation probabilities with a VDJ recombination model fitted to out-of-frame rearrangements, and checked the results against IGoR. In a later analysis, TCR-TCR, TCR-HLA and TCR-CMV co-occurrence was scored with hypergeometric tests, and a repertoire-size bias correction was applied to TCR pairs. To estimate false discovery rates, a later analysis permuted the HLA or CMV assignments 20 times. In a later analysis, co-occurring TCRs were grouped using DBSCAN, with TCRdist sequence similarity added in when clustering inside HLA-allele-positive subsets. Repertoires with fewer than 30,000 or more than 120,000 public chains, plus five repertoires with anomalous nucleotide sharing, were excluded from co-occurrence clustering. Drawn from immuneACCESS, this table holds only the in-frame rearrangements with V and J called that TCRdb kept. Clones are partly lost; checked studies trace under half to an unresolved V gene and leave the rest unexplained. D and trimming were read from the DNA, whereas the V and J calls and clone size are those reported in that table. Within this sample are 250,000 to 350,000 clones, with about 80% of them counted one time only. The ten top clones hold around 0.33% of the sample.

In total, roughly 670 healthy bone marrow donors made up the cohort. All cohort members were sampled while nominally healthy, although unrecorded immune exposures were likely present. The donor was CMV seronegative and belonged to the group of around 350 seronegative cohort members. Every donor gave a peripheral blood sample, and the peripheral blood mononuclear cells from that sample were used for TCR beta sequencing. Genomic DNA was extracted from the blood cell samples with the Qiagen DNeasy Blood Extraction Kit. Trimming takes 1 base off V and 4 bases off J; junction bases not matched to a gene: 4. CDR1 is given as SGHDN and CDR2 as FVKESK, both from the germline V gene. Counted from cysteine to phenylalanine, this CDR3 has 15 amino acids. Only the CDR3 portion is preserved as DNA: 45 bases, with reading frame beginning at the first base. A note on this clone: Its binding antigen is unknown. Per-base qualities were not stored, and no clone one base away is much larger.

The rearrangement joined TRBV14 to TRBJ1-2; 9 junctional bases match TRBD1. This TCR came from a girl aged 2-9 years in good health and CMV-seronegative. The specimen was PBMCs. Here the CDR3 is given as CASSQATGGSYGYTF. The bases are TGTGCCAGCAGCCAAGCCACAGGGGGCAGCTATGGCTACACCTTC.